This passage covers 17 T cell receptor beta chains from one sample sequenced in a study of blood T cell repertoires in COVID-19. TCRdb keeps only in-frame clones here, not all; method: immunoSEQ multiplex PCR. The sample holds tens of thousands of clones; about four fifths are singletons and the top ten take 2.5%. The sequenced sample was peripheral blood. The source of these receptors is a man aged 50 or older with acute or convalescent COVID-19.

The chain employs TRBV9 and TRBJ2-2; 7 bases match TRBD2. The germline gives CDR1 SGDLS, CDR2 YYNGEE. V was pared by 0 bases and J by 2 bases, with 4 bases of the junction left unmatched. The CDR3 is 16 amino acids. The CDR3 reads CASSVEVGLNTGELFF. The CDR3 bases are TGTGCCAGCAGCGTAGAGGTGGGACTAAACACCGGGGAGCTGTTTTTT.

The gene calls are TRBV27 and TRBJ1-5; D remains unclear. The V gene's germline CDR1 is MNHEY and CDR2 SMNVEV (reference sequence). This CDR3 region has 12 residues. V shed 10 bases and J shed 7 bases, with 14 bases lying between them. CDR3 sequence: CATGRLRQPQHF. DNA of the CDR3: TGTGCCACGGGGAGGCTACGGCAGCCCCAGCATTTT.

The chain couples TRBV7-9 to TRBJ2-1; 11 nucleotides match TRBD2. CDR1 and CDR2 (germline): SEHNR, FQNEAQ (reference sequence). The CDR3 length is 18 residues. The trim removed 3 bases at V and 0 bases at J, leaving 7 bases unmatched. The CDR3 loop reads CASSFPVLAGVSYNEQFF. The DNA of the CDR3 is TGTGCCAGCAGCTTCCCGGTACTAGCGGGAGTCTCCTACAATGAGCAGTTCTTC.

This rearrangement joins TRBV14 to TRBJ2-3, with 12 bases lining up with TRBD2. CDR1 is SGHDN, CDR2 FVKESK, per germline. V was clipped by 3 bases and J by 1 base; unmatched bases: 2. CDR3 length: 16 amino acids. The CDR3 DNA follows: TGTGCCAGCAGCCACAGACTAGCGGGGGGCACAGATACGCAGTATTTT. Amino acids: CASSHRLAGGTDTQYF.

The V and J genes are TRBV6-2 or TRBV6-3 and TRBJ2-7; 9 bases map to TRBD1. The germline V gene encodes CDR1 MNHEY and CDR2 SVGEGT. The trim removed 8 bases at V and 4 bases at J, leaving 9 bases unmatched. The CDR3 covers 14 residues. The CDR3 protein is CASRRDRVWYEQYF. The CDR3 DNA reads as TGTGCCAGCCGCCGGGACAGGGTGTGGTACGAGCAGTACTTC.

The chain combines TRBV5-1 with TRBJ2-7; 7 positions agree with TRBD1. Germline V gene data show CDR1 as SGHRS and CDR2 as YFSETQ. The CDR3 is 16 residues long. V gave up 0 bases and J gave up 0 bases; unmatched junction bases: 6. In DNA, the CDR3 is TGCGCCAGCAGCTTGGCCATGGCAGGGGGCTCCTACGAGCAGTACTTC. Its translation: CASSLAMAGGSYEQYF.

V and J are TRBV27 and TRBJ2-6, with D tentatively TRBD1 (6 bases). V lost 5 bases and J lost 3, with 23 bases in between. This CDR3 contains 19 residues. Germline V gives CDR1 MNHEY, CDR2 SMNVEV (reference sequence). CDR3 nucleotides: TGTGCCAGCAGTGCCTCCCCAGGGGCCCTGACTGGTGGGGCCAACGTCCTGACTTTC. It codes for CASSASPGALTGGANVLTF.

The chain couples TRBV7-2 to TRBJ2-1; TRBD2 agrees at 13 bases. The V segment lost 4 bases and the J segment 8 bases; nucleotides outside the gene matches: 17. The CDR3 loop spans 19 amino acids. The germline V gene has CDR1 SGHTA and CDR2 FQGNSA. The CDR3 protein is CASSSQGGTGLAGAHEQFF. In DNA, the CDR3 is TGTGCCAGCAGCTCACAGGGGGGAACTGGACTAGCGGGAGCCCATGAGCAGTTCTTC.

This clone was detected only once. CDR3 coding DNA: TGTGCCAGTAGACGACCGGGACTAGCGGGAGGTTGCTCCTACGAGCAGTACTTC. Protein sequence: CASRRPGLAGGCSYEQYF. V and J are TRBV19 and TRBJ2-7, with 15 bases lining up with TRBD2. Looked up from germline, CDR1 is LNHDA and CDR2 is SQIVND (reference sequence). J lost 0 bases, V lost 6 bases, and 9 bases had no gene match. The CDR3 has 18 residues.

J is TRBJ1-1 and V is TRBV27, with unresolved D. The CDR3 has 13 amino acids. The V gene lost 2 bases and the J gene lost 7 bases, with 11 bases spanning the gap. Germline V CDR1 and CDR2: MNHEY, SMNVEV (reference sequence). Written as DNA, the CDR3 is TGTGCCAGCAGTTTACGGTCCACGCGTGAAGCTTTCTTT. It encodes CASSLRSTREAFF.

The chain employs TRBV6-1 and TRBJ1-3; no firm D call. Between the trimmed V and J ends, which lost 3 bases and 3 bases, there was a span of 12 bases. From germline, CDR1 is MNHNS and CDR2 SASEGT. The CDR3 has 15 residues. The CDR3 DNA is TGTGCCAGCAGTGACCTCTCCAGGCTTGGAAACACCATATATTTT. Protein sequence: CASSDLSRLGNTIYF.

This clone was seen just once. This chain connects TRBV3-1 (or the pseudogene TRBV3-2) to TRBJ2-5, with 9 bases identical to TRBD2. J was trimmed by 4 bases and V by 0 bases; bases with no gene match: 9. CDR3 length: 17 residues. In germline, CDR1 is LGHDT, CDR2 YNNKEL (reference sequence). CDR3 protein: CASSQDLEAGGGETQYF. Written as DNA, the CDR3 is TGTGCCAGCAGCCAAGACCTAGAAGCGGGAGGTGGAGAGACCCAGTACTTC.

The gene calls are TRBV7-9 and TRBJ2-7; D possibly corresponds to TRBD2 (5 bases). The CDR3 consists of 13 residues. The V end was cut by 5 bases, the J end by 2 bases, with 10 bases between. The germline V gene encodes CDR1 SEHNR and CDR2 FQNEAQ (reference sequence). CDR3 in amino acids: CASSPLDTYEQYF. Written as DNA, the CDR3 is TGTGCCAGCAGCCCACTAGATACCTACGAGCAGTACTTC.

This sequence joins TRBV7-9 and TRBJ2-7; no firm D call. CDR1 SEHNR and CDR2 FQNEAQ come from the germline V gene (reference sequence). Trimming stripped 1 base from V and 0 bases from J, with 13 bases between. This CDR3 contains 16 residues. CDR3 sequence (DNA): TGTGCCAGCAGCTTAGGGTTCCAATTCGGCTCCTACGAGCAGTACTTC. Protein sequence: CASSLGFQFGSYEQYF.

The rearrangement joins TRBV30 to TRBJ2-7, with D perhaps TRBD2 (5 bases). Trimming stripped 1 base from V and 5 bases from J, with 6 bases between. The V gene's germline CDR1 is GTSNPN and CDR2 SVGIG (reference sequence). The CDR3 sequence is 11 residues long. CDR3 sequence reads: CAWSGGNEQYF. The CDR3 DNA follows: TGTGCCTGGAGTGGAGGGAACGAGCAGTACTTC. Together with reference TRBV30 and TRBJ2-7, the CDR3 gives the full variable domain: SQTIHQWPATLVQPVGSPLSLECTVEGTSNPNLYWYRQAAGRGLQLLFYSVGIGQISSEVPQNLSASRPQDRQFILSSKKLLLSDSGFYLCAWSGGNEQYFGPGTRLTVT.

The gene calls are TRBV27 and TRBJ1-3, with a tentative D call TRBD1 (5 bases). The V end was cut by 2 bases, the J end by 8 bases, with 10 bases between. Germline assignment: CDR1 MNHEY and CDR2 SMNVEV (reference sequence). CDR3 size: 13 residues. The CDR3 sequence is CASSLGQGHTIYF. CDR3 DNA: TGTGCCAGCAGTTTAGGTCAGGGCCACACCATATATTTT.

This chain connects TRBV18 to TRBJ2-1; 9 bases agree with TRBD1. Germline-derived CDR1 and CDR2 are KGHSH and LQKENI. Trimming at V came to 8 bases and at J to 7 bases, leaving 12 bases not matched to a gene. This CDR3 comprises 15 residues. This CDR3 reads CASAKTGTGTNEQFF. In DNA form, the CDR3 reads TGTGCCAGCGCAAAGACCGGGACAGGGACAAATGAGCAGTTCTTC.